The source of this T cell receptor (beta chain) is a study of response to subunit inactivated influenza vaccine. TCRdb used MiXCR to reprocess the RT-PCR reads, holding one entry per CDR3 protein. The repertoire includes about 650,000 distinct CDR3 sequences, around 16% of them detected once, and around 10% sits in the top ten. Looked up from germline, CDR1 is SGHRS and CDR2 is YFSETQ. The V gene lost 0 bases and the J gene lost 4 bases, with 15 bases spanning the gap. This CDR3 has 16 amino acids. The chain recombines TRBV5-1 with TRBJ2-3; D may be TRBD1 (6 bases). The sample consisted of PBMCs from blood, taken about 11 days after vaccination. The sequence derives from a man aged 45-60 years who received an inactivated influenza vaccine. The CDR3 coding sequence is TGCGCCAGCAGCTTGGCTGGGGGCAGGTCCCCAGATACGCAGTATTTT. This gives the protein CASSLAGGRSPDTQYF.